A single sample is the source of the 9 T cell receptor beta chains below, sequenced in a study of PD-1 blockade in classical Hodgkin lymphoma. Some clones are missing from TCRdb's copy, which holds only in-frame ones; the method was immunoSEQ multiplex PCR. Here the sample spans 50,000 or so clones, around 91% being singletons. Sample time point: cycle 4 day 1 (C4D1), after less than 7 weeks of nivolumab. Every one of the patients relapsed after autologous stem cell transplantation (brentuximab vedotin exposure was variable). The sequenced sample was peripheral blood mononuclear cells (PBMCs), obtained before the fourth cycle of nivolumab. These receptors were obtained from a human donor with classical Hodgkin lymphoma.

This rearrangement joins TRBV6-5 to TRBJ1-2; D remains unclear. The germline gives CDR1 MNHEY, CDR2 SVGAGI. The CDR3 extends over 15 amino acids. V was clipped by 3 bases and J by 2 bases, with 13 bases between them. The CDR3 region has the DNA TGTGCCAGCAGTTATCGCGGAGGACGGAACTATGGCTACACCTTC. This gives the protein CASSYRGGRNYGYTF.

This clone was seen just once. This chain joins TRBV19 and TRBJ1-5, with 8 bases identical to TRBD1. Germline V lookup: CDR1 LNHDA, CDR2 SQIVND (reference sequence). This CDR3 spans 17 amino acids. After removal of 5 bases from V and 1 base from J, the junction contained 10 bases not matched to a gene. Written as DNA, the CDR3 is TGTGCCAGTAGTTTGCAGGGGGCTAGGGACAGCAATCAGCCCCAGCATTTT. It codes for CASSLQGARDSNQPQHF.

The chain's CDR3 is CASSLSGIRNTIYF. The CDR3 nucleotides read TGTGCCAGCAGCTTATCGGGGATTCGAAACACCATATATTTT. The V call is TRBV5-4, the J call TRBJ1-3; D is unclear. V was pared by 2 bases and J by 5 bases, with 11 bases between. Germline CDR1 and CDR2: SGHNT and YYREEE (reference sequence). This CDR3 region has 14 residues.

This clone was counted once. The CDR3 spells CASSPDRGSGNEQFF. For the CDR3, the DNA is TGCGCCAGCAGCCCCGACAGGGGGTCAGGCAATGAGCAGTTCTTC. The chain uses TRBV5-1 and TRBJ2-1; TRBD1 agrees at 9 bases. Germline V gives CDR1 SGHRS, CDR2 YFSETQ. The CDR3 length is 15 residues. Germline trimming cut 4 bases from V and 6 bases from J; bases unmatched to any gene: 8.

The DNA for the CDR3 is TGCGCCAGCAGCCGCCGCGGGCGGTCTACTCACGTCGCCCCAGGAGATACGCAGTATTTT. It is translated as CASSRRGRSTHVAPGDTQYF. The chain carries TRBV5-1 and TRBJ2-3; TRBD2 is a possible D gene (5 bases). Germline V gene lookup returns CDR1 SGHRS and CDR2 YFSETQ. This CDR3 region has 20 residues. The V end was cut by 4 bases, the J end by 5 bases, with 32 bases between.

This chain joins TRBV28 and TRBJ1-4; 7 nucleotides align to TRBD1. With V trimmed by 6 bases and J by 0 bases, 16 bases remained unmatched. The CDR3 totals 19 residues. CDR1 and CDR2 (germline): MDHEN, SYDVKM. The CDR3 nucleotides read TGTGCCAGCAGACCCCCCGGGGCGGCAGGGGGTGCAACTAATGAAAAACTGTTTTTT. Residues: CASRPPGAAGGATNEKLFF.

The V call is TRBV30, the J call TRBJ2-1, with a possible D match to TRBD2 (5 bases). The CDR3 spans 11 residues. CDR1 and CDR2 from the germline V gene are GTSNPN and SVGIG (reference sequence). The V gene lost 0 bases and the J gene lost 12 bases, with 9 bases spanning the gap. This chain's CDR3 is CAWSVEGAQFF. The CDR3 DNA reads as TGTGCCTGGAGTGTAGAGGGTGCGCAGTTCTTC.

This rearrangement joins TRBV28 to TRBJ2-5; D not certain. Deletions cut 6 bases from V and 3 bases from J, with 8 bases between. CDR1 MDHEN and CDR2 SYDVKM come from the germline V gene. The CDR3 covers 12 residues. The CDR3 is CASRAGKETQYF. The CDR3 DNA reads as TGTGCCAGCAGGGCAGGAAAAGAGACCCAGTACTTC.

The rearrangement joins TRBV6-1 to TRBJ2-7; D perhaps matches TRBD2 (6 bases). Trimming left V 0 bases short and J 8 bases short, with 8 bases between. The CDR3 has 12 amino acids. Germline CDR1 MNHNS, CDR2 SASEGT. The CDR3 loop reads CASSEAGRKQYF. The CDR3 nucleotides read TGTGCCAGCAGTGAAGCGGGGAGGAAGCAGTACTTC.